This TCR beta chain was captured by sequencing in a study of OX40 agonist ivuxolimab in advanced cancers. Sequencing used immunoSEQ multiplex PCR; TCRdb keeps in-frame clones, though not all of them. The sample holds 60,000 to 65,000 clones; about 90% are singletons and the top ten take around 1.8%. Anyone with autoimmune disease history or systemic immunosuppression was excluded. Samples of blood were obtained at baseline, on cycle 4 day 1, and on cycle 7 day 1. Trimming removed 4 bases at V and 2 bases at J, with 20 bases between. The CDR3 sequence is 17 residues long. CDR1 and CDR2 from the germline V gene are LNHDA and SQIVND (reference sequence).

The chain employs TRBV19 and TRBJ1-1; D is perhaps TRBD1 (5 bases). The source is an adult with an advanced solid tumor such as melanoma, head and neck, liver or kidney cancer. This specimen was CD4+ or CD8+ T cells sorted from blood, taken in a trial of the OX40 agonist ivuxolimab. The CDR3 is CASSTPAGRAINTEAFF. CDR3 sequence (DNA): TGTGCCAGTAGTACCCCAGCGGGCAGGGCCATAAACACTGAAGCTTTCTTT.